This is a list of T cell receptor beta chains from one sample in a study of blood T cell repertoires in COVID-19. Measured with immunoSEQ multiplex PCR; TCRdb has only the in-frame clones, and not every one. The table lists some 50,000 clones, approximately 80% of them singletons, with around a fifth in the top ten. Sequenced: peripheral blood. Receptor source: a human donor with active or convalescent COVID-19. The donor label of this sample is uncertain. Both conserved end residues are part of each CDR3. The D gene is left open where the match is weak. Size is stated for part of the rows, as once, few or many counts, or as a class when the clone is expanded.

j_gene: TRBJ1-2
d_gene: TRBD1
abundance: many
v_gene: TRBV3-1/TRBV3-2
CDR3nt: TGTGCCAGCAGCCCCCGACAGGGAACTAACTATGGCTACACCTTC
CDR3aa: CASSPRQGTNYGYTF

j_gene: TRBJ1-1
d_gene: TRBD1
abundance: -
v_gene: TRBV10-3
CDR3nt: TGTGCCATCAGTGAGGGGCCCAGGGGGCAGCACACTGAAGCTTTCTTT
CDR3aa: CAISEGPRGQHTEAFF

j_gene: TRBJ1-4
d_gene: -
abundance: -
v_gene: TRBV10-3
CDR3nt: TGTGCCATCAGTGCGAATATAGGGACTGCCCTGAATGAAAAACTGTTTTTT
CDR3aa: CAISANIGTALNEKLFF

j_gene: TRBJ2-7
d_gene: -
abundance: -
v_gene: TRBV6-5
CDR3nt: TGTGCCAGCACCCCTTCTTATAGTGGCTCCTACGAGCAGTACTTC
CDR3aa: CASTPSYSGSYEQYF

j_gene: TRBJ2-3
d_gene: -
abundance: -
v_gene: TRBV2
CDR3nt: TGTGCCAGCAGTGACGGTGGGCGTACGCAGTATTTT
CDR3aa: CASSDGGRTQYF

j_gene: TRBJ2-1
d_gene: -
abundance: -
v_gene: TRBV10-2
CDR3nt: TGCGCCAGCGGCCGGTTGCGGGACGGGTACAATGAGCAGTTCTTC
CDR3aa: CASGRLRDGYNEQFF

j_gene: TRBJ1-1
d_gene: TRBD1
abundance: -
v_gene: TRBV7-3
CDR3nt: TGTGCCAGCAGCGCCCAGACAGGGGGCGGCACTGAAGCTTTCTTT
CDR3aa: CASSAQTGGGTEAFF

j_gene: TRBJ1-3
d_gene: -
abundance: -
v_gene: TRBV6-5
CDR3nt: TGTGCCAGCAAGGGGGACTCTGGAAACACCATATATTTT
CDR3aa: CASKGDSGNTIYF

j_gene: TRBJ2-1
d_gene: -
abundance: -
v_gene: TRBV24-1
CDR3nt: TGTGCCACCAGTGCAATAGGGGATGAGTCCTACAATGAGCAGTTCTTC
CDR3aa: CATSAIGDESYNEQFF

j_gene: TRBJ1-5
d_gene: -
abundance: -
v_gene: TRBV5-1
CDR3nt: TGCGCCAGCAGCTTGCGGGGAGAAGGCAATCAGCCCCAGCATTTT
CDR3aa: CASSLRGEGNQPQHF

j_gene: TRBJ1-5
d_gene: -
abundance: -
v_gene: TRBV6-2/TRBV6-3
CDR3nt: TGTGCCAGCAGTTACGGAGTGCGCAATCAGCCCCAGCATTTT
CDR3aa: CASSYGVRNQPQHF

j_gene: TRBJ2-5
d_gene: TRBD1
abundance: -
v_gene: TRBV11-2
CDR3nt: TGTGCCAGCAGCCCAGGACAGGCCTCGCTCCAAGAGACCCAGTACTTC
CDR3aa: CASSPGQASLQETQYF

j_gene: TRBJ1-3
d_gene: -
abundance: -
v_gene: TRBV7-9
CDR3nt: TGTGCCAGCAGGGGTCACGGGGGAACTGGAAACACCATATATTTT
CDR3aa: CASRGHGGTGNTIYF

j_gene: TRBJ1-2
d_gene: TRBD1
abundance: -
v_gene: TRBV7-9
CDR3nt: TGTGCCAGCAGCCTCCTGACAGGGCCCTATGGCTACACCTTC
CDR3aa: CASSLLTGPYGYTF

j_gene: TRBJ1-1
d_gene: TRBD1
abundance: -
v_gene: TRBV10-3
CDR3nt: TGTGCCATCGGGCTTCAGGACAGGGAAGCTTTCTTT
CDR3aa: CAIGLQDREAFF

j_gene: TRBJ2-7
d_gene: -
abundance: -
v_gene: TRBV6-5
CDR3nt: TGTGCCAGCAGTTACCAAGACACAGGAAGCTACGAGCAGTACTTC
CDR3aa: CASSYQDTGSYEQYF

j_gene: TRBJ2-2
d_gene: -
abundance: -
v_gene: TRBV7-3
CDR3nt: TGTGCCAGCAGCCCCTCAGGTCCCGGGGAGCTGTTTTTT
CDR3aa: CASSPSGPGELFF

j_gene: TRBJ1-2
d_gene: TRBD1
abundance: -
v_gene: TRBV9
CDR3nt: TGTGCCAGCAGCTCGCGGACAGGGTGGGACTATGGCTACACCTTC
CDR3aa: CASSSRTGWDYGYTF

j_gene: TRBJ1-1
d_gene: -
abundance: -
v_gene: TRBV7-6
CDR3nt: TGTGCCAGCAGCCCCCGGGGTGACACTGAAGCTTTCTTT
CDR3aa: CASSPRGDTEAFF

j_gene: TRBJ2-7
d_gene: TRBD2
abundance: -
v_gene: TRBV6-2/TRBV6-3
CDR3nt: TGTGCCAGCAGTTACTCCCGGACTAGCGGGAGGAACACCTACGAGCAGTACTTC
CDR3aa: CASSYSRTSGRNTYEQYF

j_gene: TRBJ2-7
d_gene: TRBD2
abundance: -
v_gene: TRBV7-2
CDR3nt: TGTGCCAGCAGCCCACGACTAGCTTCCTACGAGCAGTACTTC
CDR3aa: CASSPRLASYEQYF

j_gene: TRBJ2-1
d_gene: -
abundance: -
v_gene: TRBV9
CDR3nt: TGTGCCAGCGGCCGGTGGGAGTTCAATGAGCAGTTCTTC
CDR3aa: CASGRWEFNEQFF

j_gene: TRBJ2-1
d_gene: -
abundance: -
v_gene: TRBV5-8
CDR3nt: TGTGCCAGCAGCTTAACCGGGGGATACAATGAGCAGTTCTTC
CDR3aa: CASSLTGGYNEQFF